The rows below give T cell receptor beta chains drawn from one sample of a study of blood T cell repertoires in COVID-19. TCRdb's copy holds only in-frame clones and misses some; the assay was immunoSEQ multiplex PCR. This table has approximately 110,000 clones, around four fifths appearing once. The sample consisted of peripheral blood. These receptors were taken from a woman between 65 and 79 years old with acute or convalescent COVID-19. CDR3s leave out the opening cysteine and the closing phenylalanine or tryptophan. D genes are given only for firm matches.

D gene | V gene | CDR3 protein
TRBD1 | TRBV19 | ASRSAGQAKGYGYT
- | TRBV29-1 | SVEVPGSGEQY
- | TRBV5-4 | ASSHNSAEKLF
TRBD2 | TRBV7-2 | ASSTLAGGPYEQY
- | TRBV18 | ASSPFSAVVGTEAF
TRBD1 | TRBV3-1/TRBV3-2 | ASSHSGTGNTEAF
- | TRBV19 | ASTATYRDGTDTQY
- | TRBV10-2 | ASSEMGGTEAF
- | TRBV18 | ASSPQQWTGELF
TRBD1 | TRBV6-2/TRBV6-3 | ASSASGTGRTDTQY
TRBD2 | TRBV30 | AWSLGLAGATLQETQY
- | TRBV6-5 | ASSPVGTANYGYT
- | TRBV29-1 | SVISGQTEAF
TRBD1 | TRBV6-5 | ASSFQGAGATPY
- | TRBV5-1 | ASSWGAGGQETQY
- | TRBV5-1 | ASSQTMPRGEQY
TRBD2 | TRBV7-9 | ASSLGGSGGTYEQY
TRBD2 | TRBV19 | ASSAGLYLNEQF
- | TRBV5-1 | ASSPSRQGFGYGYT
- | TRBV21-1 | ASSKAWQGLSYNSPLH
TRBD2 | TRBV7-2 | ASSLRRGISYEQY
- | TRBV18 | ASSPLGQTEAF
TRBD2 | TRBV28 | ASSSGGGVGPETQY
TRBD2 | TRBV13 | ASGDRGGGYYEQY